A single sample is the source of the 15 T cell receptor beta chains below, sequenced in a study of blood T cell repertoires in COVID-19. Here immunoSEQ multiplex PCR was the method, and the copy in TCRdb shows in-frame clones only, minus some. The table lists some 150,000 clones, 80% to 85% of them singletons. Sequencing was performed on peripheral blood. The receptors here all came from a human donor in a cohort sampled during active COVID-19.

The chain joins TRBV9 to TRBJ2-3; the match to TRBD2 covers 8 bases. CDR3 length equals 15 residues. Trimming removed 1 base from V and 1 base from J; junction bases left unmatched: 2. Germline CDR1 and CDR2: SGDLS and YYNGEE. As DNA, the CDR3 is TGTGCCAGCAGCGTATTTAGCGGGGGCACAGATACGCAGTATTTT. Its translation is CASSVFSGGTDTQYF.

Only one count was recorded for this clone. The rearrangement uses TRBV7-9 and TRBJ2-3; 10 positions match TRBD2. Germline V gene sequence: CDR1 SEHNR, CDR2 FQNEAQ (reference sequence). The CDR3 contains 15 residues. With V trimmed by 5 bases and J by 1 base, 3 bases remained unmatched. CDR3 amino acids: CASSQGTSGTDTQYF. The CDR3 DNA reads as TGTGCCAGCAGCCAAGGGACTAGCGGCACAGATACGCAGTATTTT.

This clone was counted only a few times. This chain joins TRBV7-9 and TRBJ2-1; 11 nucleotides align to TRBD2. J lost 8 bases, V lost 5 bases, and 8 bases had no gene match. Germline V CDR1 and CDR2: SEHNR, FQNEAQ (reference sequence). The length of the CDR3 is 15 residues. DNA of the CDR3: TGTGCCAGCAGCCTATCAGCTAGCGGGGGGCATGAGCAGTTCTTC. It translates to CASSLSASGGHEQFF.

V is TRBV7-9 and J is TRBJ2-2; 7 positions match TRBD1. J lost 8 bases, V lost 2 bases, and 5 bases had no gene match. CDR1 and CDR2 (germline): SEHNR, FQNEAQ (reference sequence). The CDR3 is made up of 14 amino acids. This CDR3 reads CASSLKTGSGELFF. The CDR3 nucleotides read TGTGCCAGCAGCTTAAAGACAGGGTCAGGGGAGCTGTTTTTT.

This rearrangement joins TRBV28 to TRBJ2-3, with D possibly TRBD1 on 6 matching bases. Germline-derived CDR1 and CDR2 are MDHEN and SYDVKM. The CDR3 has 15 residues. The ends were cut back, 2 bases at V and 0 bases at J, with 9 bases in the middle. The chain's CDR3 is CASSLVGASTDTQYF. The CDR3 DNA reads as TGTGCCAGCAGTTTAGTGGGGGCGAGCACAGATACGCAGTATTTT.

This clone has just a few counts. The genes are TRBV15 and TRBJ2-7; perhaps TRBD1 as D (5 bases). The CDR3 loop spans 14 amino acids. Trimming took 3 bases from V and 6 from J, leaving 15 bases between them. Germline CDR1 and CDR2: LNHNV and YYDKDF (reference sequence). CDR3 coding DNA: TGTGCCACCAGCAGGCTGCAGGGTCCAGGCGAGCAGTACTTC. It yields the protein CATSRLQGPGEQYF.

There are a few counts of this clone. V is TRBV7-2 and J is TRBJ1-2; no clear D gene. The CDR3 contains 15 residues. Germline V gene sequence: CDR1 SGHTA, CDR2 FQGNSA. Trimming removed 5 bases from V and 2 bases from J, with 15 bases in between. The CDR3 spells CASSRSAGENYGYTF. The DNA of the CDR3 is TGTGCCAGCAGCAGGAGCGCCGGGGAGAACTATGGCTACACCTTC.

This clone was seen a few times. The V call is TRBV18, the J call TRBJ2-7; 8 nucleotides align to TRBD1. Germline V gene lookup returns CDR1 KGHSH and CDR2 LQKENI. CDR3 length: 14 residues. V shed 6 bases and J 7 bases; nucleotides not matched to a gene: 11. CDR3 bases: TGTGCCAGCTCTCCAGGGACAGGCCCCTGGGAGCAGTACTTC. This translates into CASSPGTGPWEQYF.

The J gene is TRBJ1-1, the V gene TRBV7-2, with D unclear. This CDR3 contains 12 residues. V was trimmed by 5 bases and J by 2 bases, leaving 6 bases between them. The germline CDR1 and CDR2 sequences are SGHTA and FQGNSA. CDR3: CASSPVNTEAFF. CDR3 nucleotide sequence: TGTGCCAGCAGCCCAGTAAACACTGAAGCTTTCTTT.

This sequence joins TRBV6-5 and TRBJ2-3; TRBD2 is a possible D gene (5 bases). The germline V and J ends were trimmed by 0 bases and 8 bases, with 9 bases remaining between them. The CDR3 length is 13 residues. Germline V lookup: CDR1 MNHEY, CDR2 SVGAGI. The CDR3 DNA is TGTGCCAGCAGTTACTCGAAGGCGGGTACGCAGTATTTT. Residues: CASSYSKAGTQYF.

The chain links TRBV6-6 to TRBJ2-2; 8 nucleotides align to TRBD2. V lost 11 bases and J lost 4; bases outside the gene matches: 3. There are 12 residues in the CDR3. Germline V gene sequence: CDR1 MNHNY, CDR2 SVGAGI (reference sequence). DNA for the CDR3: TGTGCCTCGGGGGGGTCCACCGGGGAGCTGTTTTTT. Translated: CASGGSTGELFF.

The rearrangement links TRBV5-1 to TRBJ2-3, with 9 nucleotides matching TRBD1. The CDR3 is 17 residues long. The J segment lost 4 bases and the V segment lost 0 bases, leaving 9 bases of the junction unmatched. CDR1 and CDR2 (germline): SGHRS, YFSETQ. DNA for the CDR3: TGCGCCAGCAGCTTGGGGGCCGGGACAGGGTTACCAGATACGCAGTATTTT. Its translation: CASSLGAGTGLPDTQYF.

The rearrangement links TRBV6-2 or TRBV6-3 to TRBJ2-1, with a possible D match to TRBD1 (6 bases). CDR3 length equals 15 residues. CDR1 is MNHEY, CDR2 SVGEGT, per germline. V was trimmed by 2 bases and J by 2 bases, leaving 10 bases between them. CDR3 sequence (DNA): TGTGCCAGCAGTTACCCCGGACAGCCCTACAATGAGCAGTTCTTC. Its protein is CASSYPGQPYNEQFF.

This clone was seen more than once but under ten times. This chain links TRBV28 with TRBJ1-6; no firm D call. The CDR3 contains 16 residues. V shed 5 bases and J shed 0 bases, with 11 bases lying between them. Germline assignment: CDR1 MDHEN and CDR2 SYDVKM. CDR3 residues: CASSSGGSSYNSPLHF. CDR3 nucleotide sequence: TGTGCCAGCAGTAGCGGCGGGAGCTCCTATAATTCACCCCTCCACTTT.

Here the CDR3 DNA reads TGCGCCACCCCGACAGCCGTTTGGATTAACTATGGCTACACCTTC. As protein: CATPTAVWINYGYTF. V usage is TRBV10-1 and J usage is TRBJ1-2, with D possibly matching TRBD1 (5 bases). Looked up from germline, CDR1 is WNHNN and CDR2 is SYGVQD (reference sequence). This CDR3 has 15 amino acids. Trimming took off 10 bases at V and 1 base at J, with 19 bases between the two ends.